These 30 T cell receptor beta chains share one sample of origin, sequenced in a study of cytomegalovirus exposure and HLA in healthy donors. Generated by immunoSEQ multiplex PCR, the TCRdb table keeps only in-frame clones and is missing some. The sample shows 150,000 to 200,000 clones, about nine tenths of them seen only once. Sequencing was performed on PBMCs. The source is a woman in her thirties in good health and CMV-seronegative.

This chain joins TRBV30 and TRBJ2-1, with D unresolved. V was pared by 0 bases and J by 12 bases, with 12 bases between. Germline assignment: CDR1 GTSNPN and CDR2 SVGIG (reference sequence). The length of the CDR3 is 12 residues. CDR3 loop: CAWSVGRSAQFF. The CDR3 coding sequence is TGTGCCTGGAGTGTAGGTAGATCGGCGCAGTTCTTC. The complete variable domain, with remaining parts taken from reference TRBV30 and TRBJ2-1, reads SQTIHQWPATLVQPVGSPLSLECTVEGTSNPNLYWYRQAAGRGLQLLFYSVGIGQISSEVPQNLSASRPQDRQFILSSKKLLLSDSGFYLCAWSVGRSAQFFGPGTRLTVL.

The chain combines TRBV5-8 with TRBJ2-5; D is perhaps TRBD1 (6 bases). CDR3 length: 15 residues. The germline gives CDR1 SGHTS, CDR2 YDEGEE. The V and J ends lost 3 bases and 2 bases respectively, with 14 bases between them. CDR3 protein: CASSWGRQAQETQYF. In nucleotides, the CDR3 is TGTGCCAGCAGCTGGGGACGACAGGCTCAAGAGACCCAGTACTTC.

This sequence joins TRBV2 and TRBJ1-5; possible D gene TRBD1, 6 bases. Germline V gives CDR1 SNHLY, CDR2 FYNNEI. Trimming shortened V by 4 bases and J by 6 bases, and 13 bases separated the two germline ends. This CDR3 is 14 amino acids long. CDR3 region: CASSVGGVAQPQHF. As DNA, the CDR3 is TGTGCCAGCAGTGTAGGGGGGGTCGCTCAGCCCCAGCATTTT.

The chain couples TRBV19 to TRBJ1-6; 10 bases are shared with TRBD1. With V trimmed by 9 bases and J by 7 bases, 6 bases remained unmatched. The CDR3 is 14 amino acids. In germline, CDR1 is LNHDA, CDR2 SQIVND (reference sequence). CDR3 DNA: TGTGCCAGGAGTGTGGGACAGGGGAATTCACCCCTCCACTTT. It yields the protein CARSVGQGNSPLHF.

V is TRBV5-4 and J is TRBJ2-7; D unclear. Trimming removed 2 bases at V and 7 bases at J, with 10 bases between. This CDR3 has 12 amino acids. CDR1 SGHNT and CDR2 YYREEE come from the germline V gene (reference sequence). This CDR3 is CASSFRLGEQYF. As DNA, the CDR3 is TGTGCCAGCAGCTTCCGGTTGGGTGAGCAGTACTTC.

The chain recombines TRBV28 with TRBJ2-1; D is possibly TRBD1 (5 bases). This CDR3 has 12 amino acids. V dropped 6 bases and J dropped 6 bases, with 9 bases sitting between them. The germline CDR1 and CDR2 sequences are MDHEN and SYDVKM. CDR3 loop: CASRGATNEQFF. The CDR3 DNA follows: TGTGCCAGCAGAGGGGCGACCAATGAGCAGTTCTTC. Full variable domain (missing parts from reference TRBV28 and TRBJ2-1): DVKVTQSSRYLVKRTGEKVFLECVQDMDHENMFWYRQDPGLGLRLIYFSYDVKMKEKGDIPEGYSVSREKKERFSLILESASTNQTSMYLCASRGATNEQFFGPGTRLTVL.

CDR3 sequence (DNA): TGCAGCGCCTCGCAGGGGGCCGCGGGCAATCAGCCCCAGCATTTT. It codes for CSASQGAAGNQPQHF. V gene TRBV29-1 combines with J gene TRBJ1-5; 8 nucleotides line up with TRBD1. V lost 7 bases to trimming and J lost 2 bases; unmatched junction nucleotides: 10. CDR1 is SQVTM and CDR2 is ANQGSEA in the germline V gene. The CDR3 runs to 15 residues. The full variable domain, rest sourced from reference TRBV29-1 and TRBJ1-5, is SAVISQKPSRDICQRGTSLTIQCQVDSQVTMMFWYRQQPGQSLTLIATANQGSEATYESGFVIDKFPISRPNLTFSTLTVSNMSPEDSSIYLCSASQGAAGNQPQHFGDGTRLSIL.

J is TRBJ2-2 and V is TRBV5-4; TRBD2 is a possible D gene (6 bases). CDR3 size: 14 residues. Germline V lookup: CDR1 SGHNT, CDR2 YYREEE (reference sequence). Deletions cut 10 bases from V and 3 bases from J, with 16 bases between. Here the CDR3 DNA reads TGTGCCGAGGGGAGGAGGTCCGACACCGGGGAGCTGTTTTTT. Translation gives CAEGRRSDTGELFF.

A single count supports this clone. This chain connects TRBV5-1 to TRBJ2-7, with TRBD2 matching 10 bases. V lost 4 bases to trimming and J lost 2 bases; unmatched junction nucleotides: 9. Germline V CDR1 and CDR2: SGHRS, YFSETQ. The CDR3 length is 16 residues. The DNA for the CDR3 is TGCGCCAGCAGCCCGGGACTAGCGCCAGGGACCTACGAGCAGTACTTC. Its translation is CASSPGLAPGTYEQYF.

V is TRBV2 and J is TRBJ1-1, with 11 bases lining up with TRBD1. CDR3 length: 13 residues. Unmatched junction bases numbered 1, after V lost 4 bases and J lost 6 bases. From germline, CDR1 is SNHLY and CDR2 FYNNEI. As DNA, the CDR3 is TGTGCCAGCAGTGGGACAGGGGGCTCTGAAGCTTTCTTT. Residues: CASSGTGGSEAFF.

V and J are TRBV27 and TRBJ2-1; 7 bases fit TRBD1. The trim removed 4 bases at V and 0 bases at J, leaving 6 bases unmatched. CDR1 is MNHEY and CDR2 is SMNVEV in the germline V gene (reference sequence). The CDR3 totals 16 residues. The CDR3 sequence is CASSYQDRLSYNEQFF. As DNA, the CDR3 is TGTGCCAGCAGTTACCAGGACAGGCTCTCCTACAATGAGCAGTTCTTC.

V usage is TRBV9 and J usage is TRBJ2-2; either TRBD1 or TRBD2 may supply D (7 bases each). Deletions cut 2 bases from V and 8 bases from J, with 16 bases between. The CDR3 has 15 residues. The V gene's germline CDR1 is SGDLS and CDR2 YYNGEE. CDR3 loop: CASSVTGRGAGELFF. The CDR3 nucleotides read TGTGCCAGCAGCGTGACAGGGAGGGGAGCAGGGGAGCTGTTTTTT.

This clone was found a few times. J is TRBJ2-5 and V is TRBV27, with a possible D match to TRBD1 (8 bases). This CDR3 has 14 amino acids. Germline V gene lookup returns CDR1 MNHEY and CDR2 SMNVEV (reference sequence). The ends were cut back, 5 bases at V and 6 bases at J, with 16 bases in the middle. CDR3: CASSPNRGGKTQYF. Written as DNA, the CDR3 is TGTGCCAGCAGTCCCAACAGGGGGGGAAAGACCCAGTACTTC.

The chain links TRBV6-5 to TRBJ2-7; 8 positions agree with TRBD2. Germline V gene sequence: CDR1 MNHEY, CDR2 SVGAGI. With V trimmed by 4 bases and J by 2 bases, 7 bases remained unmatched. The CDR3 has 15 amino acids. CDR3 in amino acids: CASSLSPGGTYEQYF. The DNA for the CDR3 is TGTGCCAGCAGTTTATCCCCGGGAGGGACCTACGAGCAGTACTTC.

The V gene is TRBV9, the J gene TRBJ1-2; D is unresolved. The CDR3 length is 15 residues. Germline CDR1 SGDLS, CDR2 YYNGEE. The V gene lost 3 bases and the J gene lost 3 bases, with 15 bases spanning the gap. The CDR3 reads CASSATPSGHYGYTF. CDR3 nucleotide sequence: TGTGCCAGCAGCGCGACCCCCAGCGGCCACTATGGCTACACCTTC.

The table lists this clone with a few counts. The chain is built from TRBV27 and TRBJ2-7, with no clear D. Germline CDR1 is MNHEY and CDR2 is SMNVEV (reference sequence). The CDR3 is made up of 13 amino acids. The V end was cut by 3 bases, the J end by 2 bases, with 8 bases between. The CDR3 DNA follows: TGTGCCAGCAGTTTGACGGTAACCTACGAGCAGTACTTC. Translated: CASSLTVTYEQYF.

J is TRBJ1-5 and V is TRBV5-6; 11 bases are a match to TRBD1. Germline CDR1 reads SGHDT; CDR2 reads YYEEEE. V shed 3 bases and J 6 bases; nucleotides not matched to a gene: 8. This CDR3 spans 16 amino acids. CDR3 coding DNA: TGTGCCAGCAGCTGGGGGCCCGGGACAGGGGGTCAGCCCCAGCATTTT. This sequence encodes CASSWGPGTGGQPQHF.

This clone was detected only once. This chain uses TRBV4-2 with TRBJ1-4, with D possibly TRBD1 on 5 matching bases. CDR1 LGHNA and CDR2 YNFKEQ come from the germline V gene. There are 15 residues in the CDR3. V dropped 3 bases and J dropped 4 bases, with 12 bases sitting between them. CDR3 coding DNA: TGTGCCAGCAGCCAGGGGGACGGAATTAATGAAAAACTGTTTTTT. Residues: CASSQGDGINEKLFF.

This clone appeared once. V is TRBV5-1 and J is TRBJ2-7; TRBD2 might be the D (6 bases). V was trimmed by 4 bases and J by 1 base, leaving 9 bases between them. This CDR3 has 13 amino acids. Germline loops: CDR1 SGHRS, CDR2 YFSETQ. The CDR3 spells CASSKGLSYEQYF. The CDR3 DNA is TGCGCCAGCAGCAAGGGACTGTCCTACGAGCAGTACTTC.

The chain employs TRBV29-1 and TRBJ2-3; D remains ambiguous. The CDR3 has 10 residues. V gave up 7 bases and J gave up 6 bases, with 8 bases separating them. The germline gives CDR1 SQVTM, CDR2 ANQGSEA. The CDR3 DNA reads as TGCAGCGCCGCGGCGGATACGCAGTATTTT. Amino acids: CSAAADTQYF.

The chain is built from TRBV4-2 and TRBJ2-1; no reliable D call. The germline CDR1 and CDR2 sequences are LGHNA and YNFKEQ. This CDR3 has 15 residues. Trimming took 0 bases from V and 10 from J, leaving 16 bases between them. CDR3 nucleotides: TGTGCCAGCAGCCAAGATCCCGCCGGTCCCAGCGAGCAGTTCTTC. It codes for CASSQDPAGPSEQFF.

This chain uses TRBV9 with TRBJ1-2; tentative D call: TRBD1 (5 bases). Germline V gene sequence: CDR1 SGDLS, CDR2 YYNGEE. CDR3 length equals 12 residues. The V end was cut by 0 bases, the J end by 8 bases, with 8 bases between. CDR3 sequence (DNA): TGTGCCAGCAGCGTAGGGGGCCGCGGCTACACCTTC. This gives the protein CASSVGGRGYTF.

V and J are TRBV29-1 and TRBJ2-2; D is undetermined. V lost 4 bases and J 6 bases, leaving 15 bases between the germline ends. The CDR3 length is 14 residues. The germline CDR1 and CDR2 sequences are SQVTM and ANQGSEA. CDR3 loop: CSVVGQLSAGELFF. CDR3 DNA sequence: TGCAGCGTTGTCGGGCAGTTGTCGGCCGGGGAGCTGTTTTTT.

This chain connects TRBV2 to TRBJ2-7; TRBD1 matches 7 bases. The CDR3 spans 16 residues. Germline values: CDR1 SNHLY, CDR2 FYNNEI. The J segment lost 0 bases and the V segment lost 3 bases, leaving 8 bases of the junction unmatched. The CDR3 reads CASSEYWAGGSYEQYF. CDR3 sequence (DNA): TGTGCCAGCAGTGAGTATTGGGCAGGGGGCTCCTACGAGCAGTACTTC.

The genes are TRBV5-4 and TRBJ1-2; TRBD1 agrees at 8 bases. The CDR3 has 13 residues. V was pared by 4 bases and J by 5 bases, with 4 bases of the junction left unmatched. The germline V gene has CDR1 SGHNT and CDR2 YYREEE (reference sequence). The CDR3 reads CASSPGQEYGYTF. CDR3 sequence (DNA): TGTGCCAGCAGCCCGGGACAGGAATATGGCTACACCTTC.

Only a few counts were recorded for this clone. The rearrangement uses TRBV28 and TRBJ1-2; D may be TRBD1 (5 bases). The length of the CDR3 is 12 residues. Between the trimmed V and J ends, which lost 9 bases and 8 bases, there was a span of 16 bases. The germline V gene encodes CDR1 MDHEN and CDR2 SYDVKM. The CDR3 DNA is TGTGCCAGTACAGAGTTGAAGGGGGGCTACACCTTC. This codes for CASTELKGGYTF.

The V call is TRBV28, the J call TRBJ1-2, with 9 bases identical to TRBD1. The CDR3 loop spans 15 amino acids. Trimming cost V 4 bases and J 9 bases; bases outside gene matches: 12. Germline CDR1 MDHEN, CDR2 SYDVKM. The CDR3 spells CASSSLTGTGSRYTF. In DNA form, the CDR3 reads TGTGCCAGCAGTTCTCTTACCGGGACAGGGTCGCGCTACACCTTC.

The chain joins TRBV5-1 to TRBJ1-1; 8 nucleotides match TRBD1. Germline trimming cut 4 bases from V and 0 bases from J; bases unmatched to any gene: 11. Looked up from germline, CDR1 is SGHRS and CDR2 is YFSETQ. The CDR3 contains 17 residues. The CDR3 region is CASSRGTGPMLNTEAFF. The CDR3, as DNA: TGCGCCAGCAGCAGGGGGACAGGACCTATGTTGAACACTGAAGCTTTCTTT.

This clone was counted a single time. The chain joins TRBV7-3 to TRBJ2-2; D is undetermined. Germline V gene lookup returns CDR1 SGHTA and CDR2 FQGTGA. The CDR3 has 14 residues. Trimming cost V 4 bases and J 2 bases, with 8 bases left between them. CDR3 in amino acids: CASSSYANTGELFF. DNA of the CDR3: TGTGCCAGCAGCTCATACGCTAACACCGGGGAGCTGTTTTTT.

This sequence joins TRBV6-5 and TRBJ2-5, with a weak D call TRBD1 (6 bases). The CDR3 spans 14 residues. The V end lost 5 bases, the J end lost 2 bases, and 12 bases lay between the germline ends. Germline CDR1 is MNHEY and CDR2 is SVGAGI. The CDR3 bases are TGTGCCAGCAGTCGGACAGAGGGGCAAGAGACCCAGTACTTC. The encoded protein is CASSRTEGQETQYF.